This T cell receptor beta chain emerged from a study of T cell repertoires in cytomegalovirus infection. Study context: Public signatures in TCR beta pointed to CMV infection and matching HLA type.

Study-wide points: Ex vivo, HLA-C-restricted CMV-specific TCR beta clonotypes prevailed over the rest of the response. Carriage of CMV together with the relevant HLA was identifiable through cumulative public TCR beta family frequency.

This clonotype was recorded many times. Its antigen remains unidentified. TCRdb itself ran the reads through MiXCR, one entry per CDR3 protein. This table holds approximately 490,000 distinct CDR3 sequences, approximately 11% found once. V was shortened by 3 bases and J by 7 bases, with 28 bases between the two germline ends. The CDR3 has 20 residues. Germline V gene lookup returns CDR1 SGHVS and CDR2 FQNEAQ. The sequence was collected from a human donor in good health (CMV status not recorded). Some clones in this sample may be carry-over from other donors' samples. The sequenced sample was PBMCs. The chain couples TRBV7-8 to TRBJ1-6; TRBD1 might be the D (5 bases). This CDR3 reads CASSFLRRGRGRLSNSPLHF. CDR3 bases: TGTGCCAGCAGCTTTCTTAGGAGGGGTAGAGGCAGGTTATCGAATTCACCCCTCCACTTT.